The rows below give T cell receptor beta chains drawn from one sample of a study of blood T cell repertoires in COVID-19. The method was immunoSEQ multiplex PCR; TCRdb's version includes in-frame clones alone and lacks a portion of them. The sample includes 40,000 to 60,000 clones, over 75% of them seen just once. What was sequenced was peripheral blood. The origin of the receptors is a woman aged 55 to 70 with acute or convalescent COVID-19. Each CDR3 is given with its conserved first and last residue. Only some rows state a clone size, as once, few, many or a class for expanded clones.

>TRBV3-1/TRBV3-2|TRBJ1-1|NA
CASLAGNTEAFF
>TRBV19|TRBJ1-2|NA
CASRTPGTGGGYTF
>TRBV4-3|TRBJ2-1|few
CASSQVGQGRAEQFF
>TRBV5-1|TRBJ2-1|NA
CASSFPLLSGDPHTYEQFF
>TRBV7-9|TRBJ2-1|NA
CASSLVGLADNEQFF
>TRBV6-5|TRBJ2-1|NA
CASAGPYNEQFF
>TRBV7-6|TRBJ2-1|NA
CASSSRQGNEQFF
>TRBV4-2|TRBJ2-3|NA
CASSQDILRQGAYDTQYF
>TRBV24-1|TRBJ1-2|once
CATSDADRNYGYTF
>TRBV3-1/TRBV3-2|TRBJ1-5|once
CASSQPGEIQPQHF
>TRBV13|TRBJ2-2|NA
CASTQPTGITGELFF
>TRBV19|TRBJ2-5|NA
CASSNGGLETQYF
>TRBV5-1|TRBJ1-2|NA
CASSLWTGVDGYTF
>TRBV4-3|TRBJ2-7|NA
CASSLTVSYEQYF
>TRBV18|TRBJ2-7|NA
CASSPRDYSYEQYF
>TRBV5-1|TRBJ2-1|NA
CASRESGGPNEQFF
>TRBV5-8|TRBJ1-5|NA
CASSKSGPPTQHF
>TRBV2|TRBJ1-1|NA
CASSEVPRGVTEAFF
>TRBV19|TRBJ2-7|NA
CASSIPGASYEQYF
>TRBV15|TRBJ2-3|NA
CATSRPPSYTQYF
>TRBV19|TRBJ1-1|NA
CASSIRRGRRNEAFF
>TRBV2|TRBJ1-1|NA
CASSVTGWEAFF
>TRBV11-1|TRBJ2-2|NA
CASSLGAGIVGELFF
>TRBV5-1|TRBJ1-1|few
CASSRGQGNTEAFF
>TRBV4-1|TRBJ2-2|NA
CASSQSSGANTGELFF
>TRBV6-6|TRBJ1-1|NA
CASSGGQGTEAFF
>TRBV12-3/TRBV12-4|TRBJ1-1|NA
CASTRQGAQRAFF
>TRBV12-3/TRBV12-4|TRBJ2-3|NA
CASSPSGTDTQYF
>TRBV6-6|TRBJ1-5|NA
CASSYDGGAYQPQHF
>TRBV7-9|TRBJ2-7|NA
CASSQAAGQRSYEQYF
>TRBV6-1|TRBJ1-2|NA
CASSELGGGRGSGYTF
>TRBV3-1/TRBV3-2|TRBJ1-1|NA
CASSQDLGGLTEAFF
>TRBV27|TRBJ1-6|NA
CASSTGYNSPLHF
>TRBV3-1/TRBV3-2|TRBJ1-2|NA
CASSQGQFGYTF
>TRBV5-6|TRBJ2-3|few
CASSRRLAGDGGDTQYF
>TRBV7-6|TRBJ1-2|NA
CASSLGGQGHGYTF
>TRBV5-1|TRBJ2-7|NA
CASSLVTPGGNEQYF
>TRBV7-2|TRBJ1-5|NA
CASSPTGDLGQPQHF
>TRBV6-6|TRBJ2-7|NA
CASNGQGVNEQYF
>TRBV10-3|TRBJ2-1|NA
CATTSGGAIYNEQFF
>TRBV7-3|TRBJ2-3|once
CASSSRGAAGVFPDTQYF
>TRBV29-1|TRBJ2-1|few
CSASGRASVNEQFF
>TRBV4-1|TRBJ2-1|NA
CASSQAGSGGGEQFF
>TRBV7-8|TRBJ2-1|NA
CASSLEGAGAHEQFF
>TRBV3-1/TRBV3-2|TRBJ1-6|NA
CASSPSQGINSPLHF
>TRBV7-9|TRBJ2-7|NA
CASSGGFYEQYF
>TRBV15|TRBJ1-1|NA
CATSGGTGVLNTEAFF
>TRBV27|TRBJ2-1|NA
CASSPTESVLNEQFF
>TRBV29-1|TRBJ2-3|NA
CSGWARQTSTDTQYF
>TRBV12-3/TRBV12-4|TRBJ1-2|NA
CASSLWQNGYTF
>TRBV5-1|TRBJ2-5|NA
CASSLALTSGRSEAQYF
>TRBV2|TRBJ1-4|NA
CASQTTTNEKLFF
>TRBV14|TRBJ1-4|NA
CASSPRAGGGEKLFF
>TRBV21-1|TRBJ2-7|NA
CASSATVVSYEQYF